A selection of T cell receptor beta chains follows, all from one sample in a study of cytomegalovirus exposure and HLA in healthy donors. This table comes from immunoSEQ multiplex PCR, and its TCRdb copy is limited to in-frame clones, with some not included. This table has tens of thousands of clones, about a tenth appearing once. Sequenced input: PBMCs. The origin of the receptors is a man in his fifties or sixties in good health and CMV-seropositive. The CDR3 runs from the conserved cysteine through the conserved F or W. A D gene is named only where the DNA matches it firmly. The size entry is marked missing in some rows and otherwise reads once, few, many or a size class.

clone size	V gene	D gene	J gene	CDR3 DNA	CDR3 protein
-	TRBV21-1	-	TRBJ2-2	TGTGCCAGCAGCAAAGAGGGCCAGGGTTACACCGGGGAGCTGTTTTTT	CASSKEGQGYTGELFF
-	TRBV30	-	TRBJ1-4	TGTGCCGGGAACAGGTTAACTAATGAAAAACTGTTTTTT	CAGNRLTNEKLFF
few	TRBV5-1	-	TRBJ2-1	TGCGCCAGCAGCTTGGGACTGCAAACTGATGAGCAGTTCTTC	CASSLGLQTDEQFF
-	TRBV4-1	-	TRBJ1-1	TGCGCCAGCAGCCAACCACTAACCGGAAGGGAAGCTTTCTTT	CASSQPLTGREAFF
-	TRBV4-2	TRBD2	TRBJ2-1	TGTGCCAGCAGCGAACTAGCGGGAGAAGGGAATGAGCAGTTCTTC	CASSELAGEGNEQFF
few	TRBV7-2	TRBD1	TRBJ2-3	TGTGCCAGCACCCCGGGACAGGCGGCAGATACGCAGTATTTT	CASTPGQAADTQYF
-	TRBV5-4	-	TRBJ2-1	TGTGCCAGCAGCTTGTCTAGCTTCTCCTACAATGAGCAGTTCTTC	CASSLSSFSYNEQFF
few	TRBV6-4	-	TRBJ1-1	TGTGCCAGCAGCCCGCGTCAGGGGAACACTGAAGCTTTCTTT	CASSPRQGNTEAFF
-	TRBV19	-	TRBJ1-2	TGTGCCAGTATTCCCCGGGAGCATAGCCTATTTGGCTACACCTTC	CASIPREHSLFGYTF
few	TRBV10-3	-	TRBJ1-1	TGTGCCATCAGTGAGGCCATACAGCAAATGAACACTGAAGCTTTCTTT	CAISEAIQQMNTEAFF
few	TRBV9	TRBD2	TRBJ2-1	TGTGCCAGCAGCGTAGAGGGTAGCGGGAGTTCTCAGTTCTTC	CASSVEGSGSSQFF
few	TRBV6-1	TRBD1	TRBJ1-5	TGTGCCACTCAGACCGGGACAGATAATCAGCCCCAGCATTTT	CATQTGTDNQPQHF
-	TRBV28	TRBD2	TRBJ2-7	TGTGCCAGCAGTGCTACTAGCGGGTACTCCTACGAGCAGTACTTC	CASSATSGYSYEQYF
few	TRBV27	TRBD1	TRBJ2-1	TGTGCCAGCAGTCTTGGACAGGGGGCGGGCAATGAGCAGTTCTTC	CASSLGQGAGNEQFF
few	TRBV29-1	-	TRBJ1-2	TGCAGCGTTGAAGAGTGGAGGGATGTGGATGGCTACACCTTC	CSVEEWRDVDGYTF
-	TRBV28	-	TRBJ1-5	TGTGCCAGCGAGGGCGGCAATCAGCCCCAGCATTTT	CASEGGNQPQHF
-	TRBV29-1	-	TRBJ2-2	TGCAGCGTTTACGGGACTTTGGGAGGAGCCGGGGAGCTGTTTTTT	CSVYGTLGGAGELFF
-	TRBV9	-	TRBJ2-5	TGTGCCAGCAGCGTAGAAAGGGGTGGAGAGACCCAGTACTTC	CASSVERGGETQYF
-	TRBV5-6	TRBD1	TRBJ1-2	TGTGCCAGCAGCTTGGCAGGGCCAGGGGGGAATGCTAACTATGGCTACACCTTC	CASSLAGPGGNANYGYTF
-	TRBV4-1	TRBD1	TRBJ1-5	TGCGCCAGCAGCCAAGGTGCCCGACAGGGGTTTCAGCCCCAGCATTTT	CASSQGARQGFQPQHF
few	TRBV27	-	TRBJ1-1	TGTGCCAGCAGTTCCGACAGTTTAATGAACACTGAAGCTTTCTTT	CASSSDSLMNTEAFF
few	TRBV9	TRBD1	TRBJ2-7	TGTGCCAGCATCCGACAGGGTTCGTACGAGCAGTACTTC	CASIRQGSYEQYF
-	TRBV9	-	TRBJ2-7	TGTGCCAGCAGCGTAGACCCTAGCCACGAGCAGTACTTC	CASSVDPSHEQYF
few	TRBV5-1	-	TRBJ2-1	TGCGCCAGCAGCCCGGGGTACGACGAGCAGTTCTTC	CASSPGYDEQFF
-	TRBV18	-	TRBJ1-3	TGTGCCAGCTCACCAGCCGGGACAAGTGGAAACACCATATATTTT	CASSPAGTSGNTIYF
-	TRBV19	TRBD1	TRBJ2-3	TGTGCCAGTAGTAGCCGGACAGGGGCAGATACGCAGTATTTT	CASSSRTGADTQYF
few	TRBV9	-	TRBJ1-1	TGTGCCAGCAGCGCGCCGGCGGACGGGACACAACGCATGAACACTGAAGCTTTCTTT	CASSAPADGTQRMNTEAFF
-	TRBV15	-	TRBJ1-5	TGTGCCACCAGCAGAGCACAAAGCAATCAGCCCCAGCATTTT	CATSRAQSNQPQHF